Reported below is one T cell receptor (beta chain). The CDR3 extends over 14 amino acids. V lost 0 bases, J lost 4 bases, and 9 bases lay in between. Germline CDR1 and CDR2: ENHRY and SYGVKD. Authors' data handling: Estimation of nucleated cell counts relied on the amplification of reference gene primers. Profiled with immunoSEQ multiplex PCR; TCRdb holds only in-frame clones, not every one. That table is the source of V, J and clone size, and D and trimming were worked out from the DNA. The sample holds some 30,000 clones; 90% are singletons and the top ten take roughly 1.6%. This record belongs to a study of blood T cell repertoires in COVID-19. Whole-study context: The samples span acute and convalescent COVID-19 from the United States, Italy and Spain. Sources were T cells, B-cell-depleted T cells, or PBMCs; the material itself was cDNA or gDNA.

The source is a man in his 60s with active COVID-19. The sequencing sample was made of peripheral blood. The chain joins TRBV10-3 to TRBJ1-2; D is undetermined. CDR3 coding DNA: TGTGCCATCAGTGAGTCCCCAGAATCCTATGGCTACACCTTC. This codes for CAISESPESYGYTF.